What follows are 20 T cell receptor beta chains derived from one specimen sequenced in a study of brain T cells in children with intractable seizures. Time point described: blood from clinic visit 5 months post-surgery; TSC patient then seizure free. Assay used: immunoSEQ multiplex PCR; TCRdb lists only in-frame clones, some missing. This table holds 300,000 to 400,000 clones, about 94% found once. The material was peripheral blood, obtained more than 4 months after surgery. These receptors were collected from a boy in the first two years of life with tuberous sclerosis and intractable seizures.

The genes are TRBV21-1 and TRBJ1-1; TRBD1, the D gene given by the table, was not confirmed from the DNA. TRBV21-1 is classified as a pseudogene. The CDR3 is 13 residues long. CDR3 residues: CASSKGQNTEAFF. Here the CDR3 DNA reads TGTGCCAGCAGCAAAGGACAGAACACTGAAGCTTTCTTT.

This sequence joins TRBV29-1 and TRBJ1-1, with no clear D. Trimming cost V 6 bases and J 1 base, with 6 bases left between them. The germline gives CDR1 SQVTM, CDR2 ANQGSEA. The length of the CDR3 is 11 residues. CDR3: CSVDWNTEAFF. The CDR3 region has the DNA TGCAGCGTAGATTGGAACACTGAAGCTTTCTTT.

The rearrangement joins TRBV4-2 to TRBJ2-7; no firm D call. Per germline, CDR1 LGHNA and CDR2 YNFKEQ. V was clipped by 0 bases and J by 3 bases, with 6 bases between them. The CDR3 consists of 13 residues. In DNA, the CDR3 is TGTGCCAGCAGCCAAGATCGAGACTACGAGCAGTACTTC. Amino acids: CASSQDRDYEQYF.

This sequence joins TRBV7-6 and TRBJ1-4; D remains ambiguous. Trimming took 5 bases from V and 7 from J, leaving 23 bases between them. CDR1 is SGHVS, CDR2 FNYEAQ, per germline. The CDR3 contains 17 residues. The CDR3, as DNA: TGTGCCAGCAGCCACATCACCGTAAAGAGGTACATTGAAAAACTGTTTTTT. Amino acids: CASSHITVKRYIEKLFF.

The chain has TRBV28 and TRBJ1-5, with D possibly TRBD1 on 5 matching bases. Trimming cost V 3 bases and J 0 bases, with 12 bases left between them. This CDR3 has 16 amino acids. Germline CDR1 reads MDHEN; CDR2 reads SYDVKM. This CDR3 reads CASSFRGGSSNQPQHF. CDR3 in DNA: TGTGCCAGCAGTTTTCGGGGGGGAAGTAGCAATCAGCCCCAGCATTTT.

This chain links TRBV7-8 with TRBJ2-5; 11 bases match TRBD2. Looked up from germline, CDR1 is SGHVS and CDR2 is FQNEAQ. The CDR3 spans 18 residues. V lost 5 bases, J lost 2 bases, and 13 bases stayed unmatched. The CDR3 DNA reads as TGTGCCAGCAGCCTAACCATAGCGGGGGGGCCCCCTCAAGAGACCCAGTACTTC. Residues: CASSLTIAGGPPQETQYF. Complete variable domain (other parts from reference TRBV7-8 and TRBJ2-5): GAGVSQSPRYKVAKRGQDVALRCDPISGHVSLFWYQQALGQGPEFLTYFQNEAQLDKSGLPSDRFFAERPEGSVSTLKIQRTQQEDSAVYLCASSLTIAGGPPQETQYFGPGTRLLVL.

V and J are TRBV19 and TRBJ1-2; 7 positions agree with TRBD1. V gave up 8 bases and J gave up 0 bases; unmatched junction bases: 3. Germline CDR1 LNHDA, CDR2 SQIVND (reference sequence). CDR3 length: 13 amino acids. The CDR3 sequence is CASQGVSNYGYTF. As DNA, the CDR3 is TGTGCCAGTCAGGGGGTATCTAACTATGGCTACACCTTC.

In nucleotides, the CDR3 is TGTGCCATCAGTGATGGGGGCCCGGGCGGGAATGAGCAGTTCTTC. It specifies CAISDGGPGGNEQFF. V is TRBV10-3 and J is TRBJ2-1; tentative D call: TRBD1 (6 bases). This CDR3 is 15 amino acids long. V was cut by 3 bases and J by 7 bases, with 16 bases left in between. The germline V gene encodes CDR1 ENHRY and CDR2 SYGVKD.

The V and J genes are TRBV14 and TRBJ2-1; TRBD2 aligns across 7 bases. Germline V lookup: CDR1 SGHDN, CDR2 FVKESK. Trimming cost V 1 base and J 9 bases; bases outside gene matches: 3. CDR3 length: 13 amino acids. As DNA, the CDR3 is TGTGCCAGCAGCCAAGGACTAGCATTTGAGCAGTTCTTC. It yields the protein CASSQGLAFEQFF. The full variable domain, in which reference TRBV14 and TRBJ2-1 provide the parts outside the CDR3, is EAGVTQFPSHSVIEKGQTVTLRCDPISGHDNLYWYRRVMGKEIKFLLHFVKESKQDESGMPNNRFLAERTGGTYSTLKVQPAELEDSGVYFCASSQGLAFEQFFGPGTRLTVL.

The chain has TRBV29-1 and TRBJ2-2; 9 positions agree with TRBD2. The CDR3 consists of 14 residues. V dropped 7 bases and J dropped 7; count of bases not matched to a gene: 10. Germline-derived CDR1 and CDR2 are SQVTM and ANQGSEA. CDR3 nucleotides: TGCAGCGCCTATGGGCTAGCGGGAATCGGGGAGCTGTTTTTT. Residues: CSAYGLAGIGELFF.

V gene TRBV30 combines with J gene TRBJ2-7; weak D call: TRBD2 (6 bases). The V gene lost 3 bases and the J gene lost 6 bases, with 15 bases spanning the gap. The CDR3 consists of 13 residues. Germline CDR1 is GTSNPN and CDR2 is SVGIG (reference sequence). CDR3 in DNA: TGTGCCTGGAGCCCCTCCGCGGGACTCGAGCAGTACTTC. This codes for CAWSPSAGLEQYF.

This rearrangement joins TRBV5-4 to TRBJ1-6; 8 bases map to TRBD1. Germline V lookup: CDR1 SGHNT, CDR2 YYREEE (reference sequence). The V segment lost 4 bases and the J segment 10 bases; nucleotides outside the gene matches: 7. The CDR3 extends over 14 amino acids. In DNA form, the CDR3 reads TGTGCCAGCAGCCTAGACAGGGGTTGGTCACCCCTCCACTTT. Residues: CASSLDRGWSPLHF.

The chain is built from TRBV29-1 and TRBJ1-4; 7 bases match TRBD1. Germline V CDR1 and CDR2: SQVTM, ANQGSEA. V was pared by 4 bases and J by 4 bases, with 3 bases of the junction left unmatched. The CDR3 length is 13 residues. The CDR3 protein is CSVGDSFNEKLFF. CDR3 DNA sequence: TGCAGCGTTGGGGACAGCTTTAATGAAAAACTGTTTTTT.

The chain carries TRBV10-3 and TRBJ2-6, with D uncertain. The germline V gene encodes CDR1 ENHRY and CDR2 SYGVKD. The V and J ends lost 3 bases and 2 bases respectively, with 5 bases between them. This CDR3 is 14 amino acids long. The CDR3 DNA reads as TGTGCCATCAGTGATAAGACTGGGGCCAACGTCCTGACTTTC. This gives the protein CAISDKTGANVLTF.

The sample holds a few counts of this clone. This sequence joins TRBV7-9 and TRBJ1-4; 8 bases align to TRBD1. The CDR3 extends over 18 amino acids. Germline CDR1 reads SEHNR; CDR2 reads FQNEAQ (reference sequence). J gave up 7 bases and V 5 bases, and 18 bases lay outside the gene matches. As DNA, the CDR3 is TGTGCCAGCAGCCTGTCGAAGGACAGGGTTATATTCGGTGAAAAACTGTTTTTT. Translation: CASSLSKDRVIFGEKLFF. Looking up the rest from reference TRBV7-9 and TRBJ1-4 gives the full variable domain: DTGVSQNPRHKITKRGQNVTFRCDPISEHNRLYWYRQTLGQGPEFLTYFQNEAQLEKSRLLSDRFSAERPKGSFSTLEIQRTEQGDSAMYLCASSLSKDRVIFGEKLFFGSGTQLSVL.

V is TRBV29-1 and J is TRBJ1-2; D not resolved. V shed 5 bases and J shed 3 bases, with 10 bases lying between them. Per germline, CDR1 SQVTM and CDR2 ANQGSEA. This CDR3 is built from 12 residues. In DNA, the CDR3 is TGCAGCGTTCGGGGTTCGCACTATGGCTACACCTTC. This translates into CSVRGSHYGYTF. The whole variable domain, remainder taken from reference TRBV29-1 and TRBJ1-2, is SAVISQKPSRDICQRGTSLTIQCQVDSQVTMMFWYRQQPGQSLTLIATANQGSEATYESGFVIDKFPISRPNLTFSTLTVSNMSPEDSSIYLCSVRGSHYGYTFGSGTRLTVV.

The V and J genes are TRBV15 and TRBJ2-5; no clear D. The ends were cut back, 1 base at V and 5 bases at J, with 11 bases in the middle. The length of the CDR3 is 14 residues. In germline, CDR1 is LNHNV, CDR2 YYDKDF (reference sequence). The CDR3 nucleotides are TGTGCCACCAGCAGAGGGGTCAGCCGGGAGACCCAGTACTTC. This translates into CATSRGVSRETQYF.

This rearrangement joins TRBV12-5 to TRBJ2-7; possible D gene TRBD1, 6 bases. Per germline, CDR1 LGHNT and CDR2 FRNRAP. CDR3 length equals 14 residues. V lost 6 bases and J 0 bases, leaving 12 bases between the germline ends. CDR3 bases: TGTGCTAGTGGAGAGGGGGACGGCTCCTACGAGCAGTACTTC. Its translation is CASGEGDGSYEQYF.

This clone was observed a single time. The rearrangement uses TRBV12-5 and TRBJ1-1; 10 bases are a match to TRBD1. After removal of 1 base from V and 3 bases from J, the junction contained 5 bases not matched to a gene. Germline loops: CDR1 LGHNT, CDR2 FRNRAP. This CDR3 has 16 residues. CDR3 loop: CASGLAPGTGDTEAFF. CDR3 nucleotide sequence: TGTGCTAGTGGTTTGGCACCCGGGACAGGGGACACTGAAGCTTTCTTT.

A word on this clone: The junction and the germline gene differ at one end; a read error may be behind it. This chain uses TRBV5-6 with TRBJ2-5; D is uncertain. In germline, CDR1 is SGHDT, CDR2 YYEEEE. CDR3 length equals 14 residues. The DNA of the CDR3 is TGTGCCAGCAGCCTCCCGCCGGAACAAGGGACCCAGTACTTC. Amino acid sequence: CASSLPPEQGTQYF. The entire variable domain, with the rest obtained from reference TRBV5-6 and TRBJ2-5, is as follows: DAGVTQSPTHLIKTRGQQVTLRCSPKSGHDTVSWYQQALGQGPQFIFQYYEEEERQRGNFPDRFSGHQFPNYSSELNVNALLLGDSALYLCASSLPPEQGTQYFGPGTRLLVL.